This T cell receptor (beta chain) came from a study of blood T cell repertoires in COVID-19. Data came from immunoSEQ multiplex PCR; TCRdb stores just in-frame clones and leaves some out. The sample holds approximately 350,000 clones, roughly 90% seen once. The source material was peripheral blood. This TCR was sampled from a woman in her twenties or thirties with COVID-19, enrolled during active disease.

DNA of the CDR3: TGTGCCAGCAGTTTGAGGCTTAGGGATACGCAGTATTTT. It is translated as CASSLRLRDTQYF. The rearrangement joins TRBV12-3 or TRBV12-4 to TRBJ2-3; unclear D gene. The V and J ends lost 3 bases and 6 bases respectively, with 10 bases between them. CDR3 length: 13 amino acids.